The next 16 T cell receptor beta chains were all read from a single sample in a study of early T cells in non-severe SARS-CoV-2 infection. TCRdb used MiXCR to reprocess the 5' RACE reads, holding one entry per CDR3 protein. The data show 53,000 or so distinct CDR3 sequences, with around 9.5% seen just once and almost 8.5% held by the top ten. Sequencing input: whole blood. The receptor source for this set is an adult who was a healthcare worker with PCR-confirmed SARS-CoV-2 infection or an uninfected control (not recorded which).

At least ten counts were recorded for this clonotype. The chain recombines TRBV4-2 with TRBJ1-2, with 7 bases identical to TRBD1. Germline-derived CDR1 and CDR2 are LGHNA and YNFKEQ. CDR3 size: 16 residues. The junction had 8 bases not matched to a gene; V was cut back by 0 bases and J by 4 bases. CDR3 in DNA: TGTGCCAGCAGCCAAGATGTGGCAGGGGGAACCTATGGCTACACCTTC. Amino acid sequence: CASSQDVAGGTYGYTF.

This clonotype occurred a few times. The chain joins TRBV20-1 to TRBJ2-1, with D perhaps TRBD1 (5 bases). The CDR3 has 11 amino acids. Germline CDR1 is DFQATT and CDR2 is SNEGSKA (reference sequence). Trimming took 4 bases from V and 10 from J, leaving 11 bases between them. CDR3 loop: CSATRDREQFF. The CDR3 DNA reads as TGCAGTGCTACCAGGGATCGGGAGCAGTTCTTC.

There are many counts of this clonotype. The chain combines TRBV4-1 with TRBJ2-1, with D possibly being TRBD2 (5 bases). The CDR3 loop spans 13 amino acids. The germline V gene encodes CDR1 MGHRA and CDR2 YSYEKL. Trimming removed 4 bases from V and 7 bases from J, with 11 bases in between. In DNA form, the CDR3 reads TGCGCCAGCAGCCGGGAGCCTCGTAATGAGCAGTTCTTC. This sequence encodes CASSREPRNEQFF.

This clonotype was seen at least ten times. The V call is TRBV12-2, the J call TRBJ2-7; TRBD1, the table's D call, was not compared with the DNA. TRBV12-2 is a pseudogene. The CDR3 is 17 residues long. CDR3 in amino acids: CASRLVLAAKPGREQYF. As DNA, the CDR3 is TGTGCAAGTCGCTTAGTGCTAGCGGCTAAACCCGGACGCGAGCAGTACTTC.

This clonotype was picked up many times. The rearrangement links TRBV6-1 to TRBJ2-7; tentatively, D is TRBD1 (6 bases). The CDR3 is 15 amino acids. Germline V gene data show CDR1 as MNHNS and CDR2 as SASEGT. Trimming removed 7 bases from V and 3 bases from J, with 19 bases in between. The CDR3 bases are TGTGCCAGCACCCTCAATCAGGACAGCAACTACGAGCAGTACTTC. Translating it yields CASTLNQDSNYEQYF.

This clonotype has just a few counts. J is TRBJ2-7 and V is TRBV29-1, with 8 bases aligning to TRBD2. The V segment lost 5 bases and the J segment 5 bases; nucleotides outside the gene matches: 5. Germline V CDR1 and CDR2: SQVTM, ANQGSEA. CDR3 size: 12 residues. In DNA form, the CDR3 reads TGCAGCGTTATGAGCGGGAGCAACGAGCAGTACTTC. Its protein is CSVMSGSNEQYF.

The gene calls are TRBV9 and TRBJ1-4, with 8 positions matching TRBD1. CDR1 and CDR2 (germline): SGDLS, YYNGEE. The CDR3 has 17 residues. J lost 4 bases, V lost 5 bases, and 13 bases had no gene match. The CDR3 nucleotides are TGTGCCAGCAGTGGCTCGGGACAGGACCAACTTAATGAAAAACTGTTTTTT. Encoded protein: CASSGSGQDQLNEKLFF.

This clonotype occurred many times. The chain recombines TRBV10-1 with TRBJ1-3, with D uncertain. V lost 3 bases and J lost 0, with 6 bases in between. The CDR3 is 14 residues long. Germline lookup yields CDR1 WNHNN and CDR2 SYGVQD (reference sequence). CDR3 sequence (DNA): TGCGCCAGCAGTGATAGTGTCTCTGGAAACACCATATATTTT. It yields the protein CASSDSVSGNTIYF.

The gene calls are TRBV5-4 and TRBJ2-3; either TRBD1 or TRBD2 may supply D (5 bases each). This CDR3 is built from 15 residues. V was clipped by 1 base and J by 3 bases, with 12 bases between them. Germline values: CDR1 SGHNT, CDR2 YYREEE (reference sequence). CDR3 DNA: TGTGCCAGCAGCTTGCCAGGGACGGAAACAGATACGCAGTATTTT. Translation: CASSLPGTETDTQYF.

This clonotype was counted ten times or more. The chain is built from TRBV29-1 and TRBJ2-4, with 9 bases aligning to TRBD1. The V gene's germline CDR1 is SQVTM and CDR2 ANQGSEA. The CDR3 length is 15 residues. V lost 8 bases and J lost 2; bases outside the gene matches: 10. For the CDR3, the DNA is TGCAGCAGTACAGGGGGCGAATATACCAAAAACATTCAGTACTTC. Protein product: CSSTGGEYTKNIQYF.

DNA for the CDR3: TGCAGCGTGGATAACCCGAAACAGGGTTGGGATACGCAGTATTTT. Translation gives CSVDNPKQGWDTQYF. V and J are TRBV29-1 and TRBJ2-3; D is possibly TRBD1 (6 bases). The V gene lost 6 bases and the J gene lost 6 bases, with 22 bases spanning the gap. This CDR3 is 15 amino acids long. The germline V gene has CDR1 SQVTM and CDR2 ANQGSEA.

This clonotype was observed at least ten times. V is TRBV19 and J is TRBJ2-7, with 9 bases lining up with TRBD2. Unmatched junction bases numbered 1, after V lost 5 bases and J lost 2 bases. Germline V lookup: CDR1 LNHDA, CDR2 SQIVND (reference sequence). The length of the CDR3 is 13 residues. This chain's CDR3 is CASSPSGTYEQYF. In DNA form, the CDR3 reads TGTGCCAGTAGTCCTAGCGGGACCTACGAGCAGTACTTC.

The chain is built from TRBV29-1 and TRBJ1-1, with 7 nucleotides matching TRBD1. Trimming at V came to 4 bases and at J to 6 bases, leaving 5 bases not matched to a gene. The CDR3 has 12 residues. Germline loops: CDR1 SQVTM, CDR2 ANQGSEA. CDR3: CSVAFQGAEAFF. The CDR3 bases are TGCAGCGTTGCATTCCAGGGGGCTGAAGCTTTCTTT.

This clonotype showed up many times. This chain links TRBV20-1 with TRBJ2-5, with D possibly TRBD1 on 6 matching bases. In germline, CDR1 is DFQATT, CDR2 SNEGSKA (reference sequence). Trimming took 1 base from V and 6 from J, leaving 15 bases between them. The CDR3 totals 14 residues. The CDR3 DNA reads TGCAGTGCTAGAGTTGCCAGGGGCGGAAAGACCCAGTACTTC. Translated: CSARVARGGKTQYF.

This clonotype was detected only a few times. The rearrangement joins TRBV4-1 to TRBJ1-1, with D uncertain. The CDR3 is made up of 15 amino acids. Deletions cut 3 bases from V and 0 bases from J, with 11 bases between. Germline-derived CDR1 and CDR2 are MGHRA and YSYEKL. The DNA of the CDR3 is TGCGCCAGCAGCCACCAACAGATAATGAACACTGAAGCTTTCTTT. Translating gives CASSHQQIMNTEAFF.

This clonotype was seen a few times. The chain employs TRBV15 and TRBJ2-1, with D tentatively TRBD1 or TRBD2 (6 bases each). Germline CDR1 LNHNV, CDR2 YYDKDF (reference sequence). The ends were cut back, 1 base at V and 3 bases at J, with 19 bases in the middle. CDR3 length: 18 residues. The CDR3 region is CATSRVVGAGTRYNEQFF. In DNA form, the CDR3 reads TGTGCCACCAGCAGAGTGGTGGGGGCGGGAACCCGCTACAATGAGCAGTTCTTC.